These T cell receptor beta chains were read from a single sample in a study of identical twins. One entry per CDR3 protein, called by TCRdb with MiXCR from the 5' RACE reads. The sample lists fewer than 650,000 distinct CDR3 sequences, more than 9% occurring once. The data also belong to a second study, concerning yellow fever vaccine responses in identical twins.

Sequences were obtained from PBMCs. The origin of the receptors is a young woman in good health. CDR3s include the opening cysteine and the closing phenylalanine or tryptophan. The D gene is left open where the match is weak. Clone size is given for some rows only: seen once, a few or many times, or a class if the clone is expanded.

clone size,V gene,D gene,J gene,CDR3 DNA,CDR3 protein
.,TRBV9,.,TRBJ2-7,TGTGCCAGCAGCGAAGGGATCAGGGGCTACGAGCAGTACTTC,CASSEGIRGYEQYF
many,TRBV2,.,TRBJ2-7,TGTGCCAGCAGTGGAGGGGTTTACGAGCAGTACTTC,CASSGGVYEQYF
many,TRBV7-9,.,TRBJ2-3,TGTGCCAGCAGCTTAGGGGCCGCGGGAAACACAGATACGCAGTATTTT,CASSLGAAGNTDTQYF
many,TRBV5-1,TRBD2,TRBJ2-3,TGCGCCAGTATGAAGCGGGGGGACACAGATACGCAGTATTTT,CASMKRGDTDTQYF
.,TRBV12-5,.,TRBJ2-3,TGTGCTAGTGGCCGCGGGACCACAGATACGCAGTATTTT,CASGRGTTDTQYF
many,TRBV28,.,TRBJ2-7,TGTGCCAGCAGTTTATCCAGCGGAATGTTGTACGAGCAGTACTTC,CASSLSSGMLYEQYF
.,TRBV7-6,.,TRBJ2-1,TGTGCCAGCAGCCATTACATTGGCCTCGGAAATGAGCAGTTCTTC,CASSHYIGLGNEQFF
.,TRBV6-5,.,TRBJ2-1,TGTGCCAGCAGTTACTCGGGTCCGAGGGATGAGCAGTTCTTC,CASSYSGPRDEQFF
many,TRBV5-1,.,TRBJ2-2,TGCGCCAGCAGCTTGGCAGCGACAGACATCACCGGGGAGCTGTTTTTT,CASSLAATDITGELFF
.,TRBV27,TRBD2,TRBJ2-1,TGTGCCAGCAGCTCAGCGGGGGGATCCTACAATGAGCAGTTCTTC,CASSSAGGSYNEQFF
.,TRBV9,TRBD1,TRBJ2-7,TGTGCCAGCGGACAGGGCGCCAACGAGCAGTACTTC,CASGQGANEQYF
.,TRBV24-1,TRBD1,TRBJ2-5,TGTGCCACCAGTGATCCACGGGGACAGGGGGTCCAAGAGACCCAGTACTTC,CATSDPRGQGVQETQYF
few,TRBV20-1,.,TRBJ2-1,TGCAGTGCTAGAGAGGCATTAGCCCTGCGGGATGAGCAGTTCTTC,CSAREALALRDEQFF
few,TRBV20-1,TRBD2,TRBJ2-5,TGCAGTGCTGAGACGGCCCTTGGCGGGGGAGAGACCCAGTACTTC,CSAETALGGGETQYF
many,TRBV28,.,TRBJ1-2,TGTGCCAGCAGTCCCTCCGACACTTTCCTCTACACCTTC,CASSPSDTFLYTF
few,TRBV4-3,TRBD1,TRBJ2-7,TGCGCCAGCAGCCAAGGGACAGGTGGGAACTACGAGCAGTACTTC,CASSQGTGGNYEQYF
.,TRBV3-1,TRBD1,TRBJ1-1,TGTGCCAGCAGCCAGACAGGGGGGCTAATGAACACTGAAGCTTTCTTT,CASSQTGGLMNTEAFF
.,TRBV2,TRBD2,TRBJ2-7,TGTGCCAGCAGTCCCACTAGCGGGTGGGCCTACGAGCAGTACTTC,CASSPTSGWAYEQYF
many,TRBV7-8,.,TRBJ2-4,TGTGCCAGCAGCTTAGGACTCGTAGCCAAAAACATTCAGTACTTC,CASSLGLVAKNIQYF
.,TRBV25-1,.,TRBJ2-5,TGTGCCAGTTTGGGGGGCTTTGGGGAGACCCAGTACTTC,CASLGGFGETQYF
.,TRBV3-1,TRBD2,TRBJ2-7,TGTGCCAGCAGCCCCCGCGAGGGTGCGGGAGGATGGTACGAGCAGTACTTC,CASSPREGAGGWYEQYF
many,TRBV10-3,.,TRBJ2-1,TGTGCCATCAGTGACCGGGACACTGGTTACAATGAGCAGTTCTTC,CAISDRDTGYNEQFF
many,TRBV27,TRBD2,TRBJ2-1,TGTGCCAGCAGTTTATCGGTAGCGGGGGTATACAATGAGCAGTTCTTC,CASSLSVAGVYNEQFF
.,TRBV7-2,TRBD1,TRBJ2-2,TGTGCCAGCAGCTTAGGCTTTTTTGACAGGGCAGTTAAGGGCGGGGAGCTGTTTTTT,CASSLGFFDRAVKGGELFF
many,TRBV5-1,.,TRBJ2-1,TGCGCCAGCAGCTTACAGGGTTACAATGAGCAGTTCTTC,CASSLQGYNEQFF
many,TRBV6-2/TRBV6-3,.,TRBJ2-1,TGTGCCAGCAGTTACGGGGCCTTGACCCCCACAGGGACGGACCTTCGCTCCTACAATGAGCAGTTCTTC,CASSYGALTPTGTDLRSYNEQFF
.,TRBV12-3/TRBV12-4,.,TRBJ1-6,TGTGCCAGCAGTTTTGGCAGGGCCAGTTCCTATAATTCACCCCTCCACTTT,CASSFGRASSYNSPLHF
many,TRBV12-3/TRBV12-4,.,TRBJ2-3,TGTGCCAGCAGCGACCTCAGGGCCTTAAGCACAGATACGCAGTATTTT,CASSDLRALSTDTQYF
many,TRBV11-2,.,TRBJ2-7,TGTGCCAGCAGCTTAGTGCTCGGTAACGAGCAGTACTTC,CASSLVLGNEQYF
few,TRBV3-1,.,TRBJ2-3,TGTGCCAGCAAATCATCTAGCACAGATACGCAGTATTTT,CASKSSSTDTQYF
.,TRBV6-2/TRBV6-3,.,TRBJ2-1,TGTGCCAGCAGACACTCAAAGGGCCATGAGCAGTTCTTC,CASRHSKGHEQFF
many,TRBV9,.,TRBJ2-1,TGTGCCAGCAGCCCAACTCCTTTCAATGAGCAGTTCTTC,CASSPTPFNEQFF
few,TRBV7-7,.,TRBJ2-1,TGTGCTAGCAGCGTAGGGCGAGGCGATGAGCAGTTCTTC,CASSVGRGDEQFF
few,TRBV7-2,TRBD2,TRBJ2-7,TGTGCCAGCAGCTCCACCCCCCTAGCGGGCGGGCAGTACTTC,CASSSTPLAGGQYF
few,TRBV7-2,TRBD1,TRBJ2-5,TGTGCCAGCAGCTGGGACAGTGGGATTCAAGAGACCCAGTACTTC,CASSWDSGIQETQYF
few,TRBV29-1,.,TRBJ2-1,TGCAGCGGGGGGAGGCTAAGCTCCTACAATGAGCAGTTCTTC,CSGGRLSSYNEQFF
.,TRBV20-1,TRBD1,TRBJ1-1,TGCAGTGCCCGAGATCGATACAGGGGGTTGAACACTGAAGCTTTCTTT,CSARDRYRGLNTEAFF
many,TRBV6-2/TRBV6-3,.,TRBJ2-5,TGTGCCAGCACAGCCAAAGAGACCCAGTACTTC,CASTAKETQYF
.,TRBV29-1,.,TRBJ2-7,TGCAGCGTTGAAGGGACAGCCTCCTACGAGCAGTACTTC,CSVEGTASYEQYF
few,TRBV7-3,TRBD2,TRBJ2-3,TGTGCCAGCAGCTTAGGACTAGCGGGGACAGCAGATACGCAGTATTTT,CASSLGLAGTADTQYF
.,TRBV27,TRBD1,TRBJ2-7,TGTGCCAGCAGTTCAAGAACAGGGGAAACGACCTACGAGCAGTACTTC,CASSSRTGETTYEQYF
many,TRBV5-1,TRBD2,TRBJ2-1,TGCGCCAGCAGCCGGACTAGCGGGGGGGCTTCCTACAATGAGCAGTTCTTC,CASSRTSGGASYNEQFF
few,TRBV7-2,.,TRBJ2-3,TGTGCCAGCAGCTTATACGGCGACCCTAGCACAGATACGCAGTATTTT,CASSLYGDPSTDTQYF
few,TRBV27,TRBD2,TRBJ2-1,TGTGCCAGCAGTTTATATTTGGCTAGCGGGAGCTATGAGCAGTTCTTC,CASSLYLASGSYEQFF
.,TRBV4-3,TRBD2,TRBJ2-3,TGCGCCAGCAGCCAACTTATAGCGGGAGGTACAGATACGCAGTATTTT,CASSQLIAGGTDTQYF
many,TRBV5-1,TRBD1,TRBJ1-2,TGCGCCAGCAGCAGAGACAGGGTGGATGGCTACACCTTC,CASSRDRVDGYTF
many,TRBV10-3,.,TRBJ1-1,TGTGCCATCAGTGAGTCCCATGGAACTGAAGCTTTCTTT,CAISESHGTEAFF
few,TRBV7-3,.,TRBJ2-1,TGTGCCAGCAGCTTAACGCGCGGCAATGAGCAGTTCTTC,CASSLTRGNEQFF
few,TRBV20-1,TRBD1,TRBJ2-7,TGCAGTGCCCCCCTCGGGACAGGGCTGGGCGAGCAGTACTTC,CSAPLGTGLGEQYF